These 19 T cell receptor beta chains were sequenced from one sample in a study of control samples from healthy donors and cancer patients. Using immunoSEQ multiplex PCR, the repertoire was profiled, and TCRdb retains in-frame clones only, with some absent. The top ten hold about 1.4% of the sample, which has around 190,000 clones, 85% to 95% seen once. Input material: blood. The receptors shown here come from a man aged 25-40 years in good health.

J is TRBJ2-5 and V is TRBV10-3; 8 nucleotides match TRBD1. V lost 4 bases to trimming and J lost 1 base; unmatched junction nucleotides: 8. Germline V gene sequence: CDR1 ENHRY, CDR2 SYGVKD. The CDR3 consists of 16 residues. DNA for the CDR3: TGTGCCATCAGTGTTGGGGGGACAGGTCCCCAAGAGACCCAGTACTTC. This sequence encodes CAISVGGTGPQETQYF.

The chain has TRBV3-1 (or the pseudogene TRBV3-2) and TRBJ1-2; D not resolved. The V end was cut by 1 base, the J end by 4 bases, with 10 bases between. The CDR3 spans 14 residues. Germline CDR1 reads LGHDT; CDR2 reads YNNKEL (reference sequence). The CDR3 loop is CASSQVLGLYGYTF. CDR3 in DNA: TGTGCCAGCAGCCAAGTCCTGGGCCTCTATGGCTACACCTTC.

This rearrangement joins TRBV6-6 to TRBJ2-7; 11 bases are shared with TRBD1. Germline assignment: CDR1 MNHNY and CDR2 SVGAGI (reference sequence). After removal of 2 bases from V and 5 bases from J, the junction contained 8 bases not matched to a gene. The CDR3 spans 16 residues. The CDR3 bases are TGTGCCAGCAGTTACGGGACAGGGGGTCTCGGGAACGAGCAGTACTTC. Translation gives CASSYGTGGLGNEQYF.

The chain uses TRBV7-2 and TRBJ1-2; 7 bases align to TRBD1. This CDR3 has 15 residues. After removal of 1 base from V and 2 bases from J, the junction contained 4 bases not matched to a gene. Germline V gene sequence: CDR1 SGHTA, CDR2 FQGNSA. The CDR3 DNA reads TGTGCCAGCAGCTTAGTCCCGGACAGGAACTATGGCTACACCTTC. Translation gives CASSLVPDRNYGYTF.

The rearrangement joins TRBV9 to TRBJ1-5; no reliable D call. CDR1 is SGDLS, CDR2 YYNGEE, per germline. This CDR3 spans 14 amino acids. V dropped 0 bases and J dropped 1 base, with 5 bases sitting between them. CDR3 DNA: TGTGCCAGCAGCGTAGATCCGAGCAATCAGCCCCAGCATTTT. Translation: CASSVDPSNQPQHF. Full variable domain (outside the CDR3, taken from reference TRBV9 and TRBJ1-5): DSGVTQTPKHLITATGQRVTLRCSPRSGDLSVYWYQQSLDQGLQFLIQYYNGEERAKGNILERFSAQQFPDLHSELNLSSLELGDSALYFCASSVDPSNQPQHFGDGTRLSIL.

V usage is TRBV28 and J usage is TRBJ1-5, with D possibly matching TRBD1 (5 bases). V shed 7 bases and J shed 0 bases, with 13 bases lying between them. The germline CDR1 and CDR2 sequences are MDHEN and SYDVKM. The CDR3 covers 15 residues. The CDR3 DNA reads as TGTGCCAGCACCTGGGGCGGCAATAGCAATCAGCCCCAGCATTTT. The encoded protein is CASTWGGNSNQPQHF. The full variable domain, rest sourced from reference TRBV28 and TRBJ1-5, is DVKVTQSSRYLVKRTGEKVFLECVQDMDHENMFWYRQDPGLGLRLIYFSYDVKMKEKGDIPEGYSVSREKKERFSLILESASTNQTSMYLCASTWGGNSNQPQHFGDGTRLSIL.

DNA of the CDR3: TGTGCCAGCAGCTTGTCGGGTACCTCCTACGAGCAGTACTTC. Protein sequence: CASSLSGTSYEQYF. The V and J genes are TRBV5-6 and TRBJ2-7; D call uncertain. V lost 1 base to trimming and J lost 0 bases, with 8 bases between them. The CDR3 spans 14 residues. Germline V lookup: CDR1 SGHDT, CDR2 YYEEEE.

This rearrangement joins TRBV10-3 to TRBJ2-7; 9 nucleotides match TRBD1. This CDR3 has 15 residues. Germline V lookup: CDR1 ENHRY, CDR2 SYGVKD. Trimming removed 3 bases from V and 2 bases from J; junction bases left unmatched: 5. The CDR3 protein is CAISEAGQGTYEQYF. The CDR3 coding sequence is TGTGCCATCAGTGAAGCGGGACAGGGAACCTACGAGCAGTACTTC.

This clone has a single count. The genes are TRBV4-1 and TRBJ2-4; no reliable D call. The V gene's germline CDR1 is MGHRA and CDR2 YSYEKL. This CDR3 has 12 residues. Trimming took off 3 bases at V and 5 bases at J, with 5 bases between the two ends. CDR3 sequence: CASSHLQNIQYF. In DNA form, the CDR3 reads TGCGCCAGCAGCCATTTACAAAACATTCAGTACTTC.

V gene TRBV11-2 combines with J gene TRBJ2-1; D may be TRBD2 (7 bases). The V gene lost 4 bases and the J gene lost 8 bases, with 18 bases spanning the gap. This CDR3 is 15 amino acids long. The germline V gene encodes CDR1 SGHAT and CDR2 FQNNGV. CDR3 bases: TGTGCCAGCAGCTGGGAGGGGAGGGGGATGGATGAGCAGTTCTTC. As protein: CASSWEGRGMDEQFF.

The rearrangement links TRBV19 to TRBJ1-2; the D is unclear. The length of the CDR3 is 11 residues. The V gene lost 2 bases and the J gene lost 5 bases, with 3 bases spanning the gap. Germline CDR1 reads LNHDA; CDR2 reads SQIVND (reference sequence). CDR3 sequence: CASSINYGYTF. In DNA form, the CDR3 reads TGTGCCAGTAGTATAAATTATGGCTACACCTTC.

V and J are TRBV11-2 and TRBJ2-7; 8 bases are shared with TRBD1. The V and J ends lost 6 bases and 3 bases, in that order; junction bases with no gene match: 7. This CDR3 region has 14 residues. Germline CDR1 reads SGHAT; CDR2 reads FQNNGV. CDR3 in amino acids: CASRLPGQVYEQYF. CDR3 coding DNA: TGTGCCAGCAGATTACCGGGACAGGTCTACGAGCAGTACTTC.

The rearrangement uses TRBV5-4 and TRBJ2-5, with 7 bases lining up with TRBD2. This CDR3 is built from 15 residues. Germline V CDR1 and CDR2: SGHNT, YYREEE (reference sequence). Trimming cost V 0 bases and J 5 bases; bases outside gene matches: 7. CDR3 DNA sequence: TGTGCCAGCAGCTTGGCTCGGGGGGAGGTGGAGACCCAGTACTTC. Its translation: CASSLARGEVETQYF.

The DNA for the CDR3 is TGTGCCAGCAGCGTAGTTGGCCAATATAATTCACCCCTCCACTTT. Translation gives CASSVVGQYNSPLHF. The rearrangement links TRBV9 to TRBJ1-6; D is uncertain. CDR3 length equals 15 residues. The germline gives CDR1 SGDLS, CDR2 YYNGEE. V was trimmed by 0 bases and J by 4 bases, leaving 8 bases between them. The variable domain in full, completed from reference TRBV9 and TRBJ1-6, reads DSGVTQTPKHLITATGQRVTLRCSPRSGDLSVYWYQQSLDQGLQFLIQYYNGEERAKGNILERFSAQQFPDLHSELNLSSLELGDSALYFCASSVVGQYNSPLHFGNGTRLTVT.

The chain couples TRBV6-5 to TRBJ1-1; the D gene is possibly TRBD1 (6 bases). The germline gives CDR1 MNHEY, CDR2 SVGAGI. This CDR3 spans 14 amino acids. Trimming removed 2 bases from V and 0 bases from J, with 7 bases in between. CDR3 protein: CASSYRTVNTEAFF. DNA of the CDR3: TGTGCCAGCAGTTACAGGACAGTGAACACTGAAGCTTTCTTT.

This clone was found once. The chain combines TRBV18 with TRBJ2-7; D is possibly TRBD2 (7 bases). Germline CDR1 KGHSH, CDR2 LQKENI. The V end lost 1 base, the J end lost 5 bases, and 30 bases lay between the germline ends. The CDR3 sequence is 20 residues long. The CDR3 protein is CASSPRMFAVGGAGFDEQYF. DNA for the CDR3: TGTGCCAGCTCACCACGTATGTTTGCGGTGGGGGGGGCCGGATTCGACGAGCAGTACTTC.

V and J are TRBV19 and TRBJ2-2, with D possibly being TRBD1 (6 bases). V lost 5 bases, J lost 9 bases, and 13 bases lay in between. This CDR3 spans 13 amino acids. CDR1 and CDR2 from the germline V gene are LNHDA and SQIVND (reference sequence). The CDR3 DNA is TGTGCCAGTAGTCCCTACAGGGACCGGGAGCTGTTTTTT. Amino acid sequence: CASSPYRDRELFF. The full variable domain, completed using reference TRBV19 and TRBJ2-2, is DGGITQSPKYLFRKEGQNVTLSCEQNLNHDAMYWYRQDPGQGLRLIYYSQIVNDFQKGDIAEGYSVSREKKESFPLTVTSAQKNPTAFYLCASSPYRDRELFFGEGSRLTVL.

CDR3 region: CASSSTVPPPLHF. For the CDR3, the DNA is TGTGCCAGCAGTTCCACCGTTCCCCCACCCCTCCACTTT. The genes are TRBV28 and TRBJ1-6; D uncertain. The CDR3 consists of 13 residues. V lost 4 bases to trimming and J lost 11 bases, with 12 bases between them. CDR1 is MDHEN, CDR2 SYDVKM, per germline.

This clone was detected once. The same CDR3 arises from other DNA sequences in this sample as well. V is TRBV18 and J is TRBJ1-1; D is unresolved. From germline, CDR1 is KGHSH and CDR2 LQKENI. The CDR3 has 13 amino acids. Between the trimmed V and J ends, which lost 2 bases and 3 bases, there was a span of 7 bases. The CDR3, as DNA: TGTGCCAGCTCACCAAGGTTGGACACTGAAGCTTTCTTT. The encoded protein is CASSPRLDTEAFF.